This TCR beta chain comes out of a study of cytomegalovirus exposure and HLA in healthy donors. Findings and limits, study-wide: There was a cluster of highly shared sequence variants that was likely a sequencing artifact. Immune exposure data for these donors was limited to CMV serostatus.

Researchers ran the PCR with 60 Vbeta and 13 Jbeta primers. As handled by the study authors: In a later analysis, of roughly 83 million unique beta chains, 9 million to 11 million appeared in at least two donors. The table came from immunoSEQ multiplex PCR; TCRdb's copy has only in-frame clones and leaves some out. V, J and clone size were drawn from that table, and D and trimming were deduced from the DNA. The repertoire table contains 130,000 to 150,000 clones. The CDR3 totals 12 residues. Germline lookup yields CDR1 MNHEY and CDR2 SMNVEV (reference sequence). V shed 4 bases and J shed 4 bases, with 8 bases lying between them. Details on this clone: Its target is unknown.

The chain employs TRBV27 and TRBJ2-7, with D possibly matching TRBD1 (6 bases). Sequencing used PBMCs. This TCR came from a man aged 40-55 years in good health and CMV-seronegative. The CDR3 nucleotides read TGTGCCAGCAGTTCACAGGGATACGAGCAGTACTTC. Its translation: CASSSQGYEQYF.